Below are 18 T cell receptor beta chains sequenced from a single sample in a study of shared clonotypes between healthy human individuals. Data came from immunoSEQ multiplex PCR; TCRdb stores just in-frame clones and leaves some out. The sample has more than 1 million clones, around 78% seen once. The sample consisted of memory CD4+ T cells from PBMCs. The subset here: CD45RA-negative fraction. The receptors originated from a young man in good health. Some clones in this sample may be carry-over from other donors' samples.

V is TRBV5-1 and J is TRBJ2-1, with TRBD2 identical over 7 bases. V was clipped by 0 bases and J by 7 bases; unmatched bases: 10. Germline V gene lookup returns CDR1 SGHRS and CDR2 YFSETQ. CDR3 length: 16 amino acids. The CDR3: CASSLATAGVGNEQFF. Here the CDR3 DNA reads TGCGCCAGCAGCTTGGCGACTGCGGGAGTTGGGAATGAGCAGTTCTTC.

The rearrangement uses TRBV6-5 and TRBJ2-7; unclear D gene. V lost 3 bases and J lost 2, with 11 bases in between. Germline-derived CDR1 and CDR2 are MNHEY and SVGAGI. The CDR3 is made up of 14 amino acids. This CDR3 is CASSYSSIPYEQYF. Written as DNA, the CDR3 is TGTGCCAGCAGTTATTCGAGTATACCCTACGAGCAGTACTTC.

The chain joins TRBV7-9 to TRBJ1-4; no clear D. This CDR3 contains 14 residues. V was shortened by 5 bases and J by 4 bases, with 11 bases between the two germline ends. Germline-derived CDR1 and CDR2 are SEHNR and FQNEAQ (reference sequence). CDR3 sequence reads: CASSRRGGNEKLFF. CDR3 coding DNA: TGTGCCAGCAGCCGGCGCGGTGGTAATGAAAAACTGTTTTTT.

This clone showed up just a few times. The chain recombines TRBV7-6 with TRBJ2-5; TRBD1 aligns across 9 bases. V shed 4 bases and J 5 bases; nucleotides not matched to a gene: 5. Germline V gene sequence: CDR1 SGHVS, CDR2 FNYEAQ. This CDR3 comprises 14 residues. CDR3 loop: CASSWTGAEETQYF. In DNA, the CDR3 is TGTGCCAGCAGCTGGACAGGGGCGGAGGAGACCCAGTACTTC.

A single count supports this clone. The V call is TRBV5-6, the J call TRBJ1-5, with 7 bases fitting TRBD1. There are 14 residues in the CDR3. J was trimmed by 5 bases and V by 3 bases; bases with no gene match: 5. The germline V gene has CDR1 SGHDT and CDR2 YYEEEE. The CDR3 here is CASSSRGQDQPQHF. The DNA for the CDR3 is TGTGCCAGCAGCTCAAGGGGGCAGGATCAGCCCCAGCATTTT.

This clone was recorded once. The chain is built from TRBV9 and TRBJ1-1; weak D call: TRBD1 (6 bases). The V gene's germline CDR1 is SGDLS and CDR2 YYNGEE. V gave up 2 bases and J gave up 5 bases, with 13 bases separating them. The CDR3 extends over 14 amino acids. The CDR3 DNA is TGTGCCAGCAGCGTCGATGCAAGGGGGACTGAAGCTTTCTTT. Residues: CASSVDARGTEAFF.

The count of this clone is one. This rearrangement joins TRBV19 to TRBJ1-5; 9 bases align to TRBD1. CDR1 LNHDA and CDR2 SQIVND come from the germline V gene (reference sequence). V dropped 1 base and J dropped 4; count of bases not matched to a gene: 8. There are 17 residues in the CDR3. CDR3 nucleotide sequence: TGTGCCAGTAGTATAGTTGGGACAGGGTCGGGTAATCAGCCCCAGCATTTT. Translation: CASSIVGTGSGNQPQHF.

The V gene is TRBV7-3, the J gene TRBJ2-1; TRBD1 agrees at 8 bases. CDR3 size: 15 residues. Per the germline V gene, CDR1 is SGHTA and CDR2 is FQGTGA. The V and J ends lost 2 bases and 8 bases, in that order; junction bases with no gene match: 8. This CDR3 reads CASSLQAGGPYEQFF. The CDR3 DNA reads as TGTGCCAGCAGCTTACAGGCAGGGGGCCCCTATGAGCAGTTCTTC. Supplemented by reference TRBV7-3 and TRBJ2-1, the full variable domain reads GAGVSQTPSNKVTEKGKYVELRCDPISGHTALYWYRQSLGQGPEFLIYFQGTGAADDSGLPNDRFFAVRPEGSVSTLKIQRTERGDSAVYLCASSLQAGGPYEQFFGPGTRLTVL.

This clone was recorded only once. This chain connects TRBV15 to TRBJ2-3; perhaps TRBD2 as D (6 bases). Germline V gene data show CDR1 as LNHNV and CDR2 as YYDKDF (reference sequence). CDR3 length: 16 amino acids. Trimming cost V 0 bases and J 5 bases, with 15 bases left between them. The CDR3 DNA is TGTGCCACCAGCAGAGACCCCTGGCGGGATAAAGATACGCAGTATTTT. This sequence encodes CATSRDPWRDKDTQYF.

The CDR3, as DNA: TGTGCCAGCAGTTCAACCGGGACAGGGTATTTGGTTAATGAAAAACTGTTTTTT. Protein product: CASSSTGTGYLVNEKLFF. The V and J genes are TRBV28 and TRBJ1-4; 9 positions match TRBD1. V trimming: 4 bases; J trimming: 4 bases; junction bases outside the gene matches: 13. The CDR3 contains 18 residues. Per the germline V gene, CDR1 is MDHEN and CDR2 is SYDVKM.

Note on this clone: This likely stems from a read error, as it lies one base from a far larger clone. The chain is built from TRBV11-1 and TRBJ1-1, with unresolved D. V was trimmed by 2 bases and J by 1 base, leaving 5 bases between them. CDR1 and CDR2 from the germline V gene are SGHAT and FQDESV (reference sequence). The CDR3 has 13 residues. The CDR3 sequence: CASSLPGNTEAFF. In DNA form, the CDR3 reads TGTGCCAGCAGCTTACCAGGGAACACTGAAGCTTTCTTT.

The chain has TRBV29-1 and TRBJ1-1; TRBD1 aligns across 7 bases. From germline, CDR1 is SQVTM and CDR2 ANQGSEA. The CDR3 extends over 14 amino acids. The V gene end was trimmed by 2 bases and the J gene end by 5 bases; junction bases not matched to a gene: 8. The CDR3 coding sequence is TGCAGCGTTGAACGCACTCAGGGGGGAACTGAAGCTTTCTTT. Protein sequence: CSVERTQGGTEAFF.

This chain uses TRBV5-6 with TRBJ2-2; D is undetermined. V was shortened by 1 base and J by 1 base, with 11 bases between the two germline ends. Germline V lookup: CDR1 SGHDT, CDR2 YYEEEE. CDR3 length: 16 amino acids. CDR3 region: CASSLPAERNTGELFF. CDR3 nucleotides: TGTGCCAGCAGCTTGCCAGCCGAACGGAACACCGGGGAGCTGTTTTTT. The whole variable domain, filled in from reference TRBV5-6 and TRBJ2-2, reads DAGVTQSPTHLIKTRGQQVTLRCSPKSGHDTVSWYQQALGQGPQFIFQYYEEEERQRGNFPDRFSGHQFPNYSSELNVNALLLGDSALYLCASSLPAERNTGELFFGEGSRLTVL.

The chain has TRBV5-6 and TRBJ2-2; D ambiguous. V gave up 1 base and J gave up 0 bases, with 10 bases separating them. This CDR3 region has 16 residues. Germline V gene lookup returns CDR1 SGHDT and CDR2 YYEEEE. As DNA, the CDR3 is TGTGCCAGCAGCTTGCGTAGAATCACGAACACCGGGGAGCTGTTTTTT. Its protein product is CASSLRRITNTGELFF.

A remark on this clone: In the same sample, other DNA sequences code for this CDR3. The rearrangement uses TRBV9 and TRBJ2-1; D is ambiguous. CDR3 length: 15 amino acids. V was clipped by 0 bases and J by 4 bases, with 11 bases between them. Germline assignment: CDR1 SGDLS and CDR2 YYNGEE. The CDR3 here is CASSVDGSAYNEQFF. CDR3 in DNA: TGTGCCAGCAGCGTAGACGGGTCAGCATACAATGAGCAGTTCTTC.

The chain has TRBV28 and TRBJ1-1; D is possibly TRBD1 (5 bases). CDR1 MDHEN and CDR2 SYDVKM come from the germline V gene. This CDR3 is 13 amino acids long. Trimming left V 2 bases short and J 6 bases short, with 10 bases between. The CDR3 nucleotides are TGTGCCAGCAGTTTAAAGGGGCAGCCTGAAGCTTTCTTT. Residues: CASSLKGQPEAFF.

This chain uses TRBV19 with TRBJ1-2; 9 bases are shared with TRBD1. Germline V CDR1 and CDR2: LNHDA, SQIVND (reference sequence). The CDR3 has 17 residues. V was pared by 2 bases and J by 4 bases, with 11 bases of the junction left unmatched. The CDR3 nucleotides read TGTGCCAGTAGTATACTCCCGGGACAGGGAACAGCCTATGGCTACACCTTC. The encoded protein is CASSILPGQGTAYGYTF.

The J gene is TRBJ1-2, the V gene TRBV4-2; no firm D call. This CDR3 is built from 15 residues. Trimming removed 4 bases at V and 2 bases at J, with 14 bases between. The germline V gene encodes CDR1 LGHNA and CDR2 YNFKEQ. This chain's CDR3 is CASSPKADTNYGYTF. The CDR3 DNA is TGTGCCAGCAGCCCAAAGGCAGATACCAACTATGGCTACACCTTC.